This is a list of T cell receptor beta chains from one sample in a study of T cell responses to AZD1222 COVID-19 vaccine. TCRdb's copy holds only in-frame clones and misses some; the assay was immunoSEQ multiplex PCR. The sample holds about 190,000 clones, roughly 90% seen once. The sequencing used peripheral blood, collected on day 0 of AZD1222 vaccination. These receptors all stem from an adult in good health. CDR3s include the opening cysteine and the closing phenylalanine or tryptophan. The D gene is left open where the match is weak. Some rows mark clone size as missing; the rest say once, few, many or name a class of expanded clone.

V,J,size,D,DNA,CDR3
TRBV10-2,TRBJ1-2,-,-,TGCGCCAGCGGTAGGGGATCCGACTATGGCTACACCTTC,CASGRGSDYGYTF
TRBV12-5,TRBJ2-5,-,-,TGTGCTAGTGGTGGCCGGCAGCGAAAGACCCAGTACTTC,CASGGRQRKTQYF
TRBV10-2,TRBJ2-1,-,TRBD1,TGCGCCAGCAGTGAGATCGGGACAGGGGGGAACAATGAGCAGTTCTTC,CASSEIGTGGNNEQFF
TRBV3-1/TRBV3-2,TRBJ1-2,-,-,TGTGCCAGCAGCCATGGCAGCGACCCTGGGGGCTACACCTTC,CASSHGSDPGGYTF
TRBV2,TRBJ1-5,-,-,TGTGCCAGCAGTGGTAGTCTCCCAAGCAATCAGCCCCAGCATTTT,CASSGSLPSNQPQHF
TRBV6-6,TRBJ1-6,-,-,TGTGCCAGCAGCCGAACAGCTTCACCCCTCCACTTT,CASSRTASPLHF
TRBV2,TRBJ2-7,-,-,TGTGCCAGCAGTGAAACTAGTAAATACGAGCAGTACTTC,CASSETSKYEQYF
TRBV7-3,TRBJ2-5,-,TRBD1,TGTGCCAGCAGCCCCAACCCGGGACAGTTTGAGACCCAGTACTTC,CASSPNPGQFETQYF
TRBV19,TRBJ2-7,few,TRBD2,TGTGCCAGTAGTATCGAGGCCCCGACTAGCTCCTTCGGCTACGAGCAGTACTTC,CASSIEAPTSSFGYEQYF
TRBV28,TRBJ2-6,-,TRBD1,TGTGCCAGCAGTTTAGCGACAGGGGGCGCTGGGGCCAACGTCCTGACTTTC,CASSLATGGAGANVLTF
TRBV29-1,TRBJ2-7,-,TRBD1,TGCAGCGTTGGACAGGGCTCCTACGAGCAGTACTTC,CSVGQGSYEQYF
TRBV19,TRBJ2-1,-,-,TGTGCCAGTAGTACTGGTTGGGGGGCTGAGAATGAGCAGTTCTTC,CASSTGWGAENEQFF
TRBV29-1,TRBJ1-4,once,-,TGCAGCGTGGGGTGGAGGGGCACTAATGAAAAACTGTTTTTT,CSVGWRGTNEKLFF
TRBV24-1,TRBJ1-5,-,TRBD1,TGTGCCACCATAAACCCGGCGGGGACAGGGACAAGCAATCAGCCCCAGCATTTT,CATINPAGTGTSNQPQHF
TRBV5-4,TRBJ2-7,-,TRBD2,TGTGCCAGCAGCGGCCCCGGGACTAGCGGGGGCCCGATTTCCTACGAGCAGTACTTC,CASSGPGTSGGPISYEQYF
TRBV2,TRBJ2-5,-,TRBD2,TGTGCCAGAGGACTATCCCCCGCGGGAGAAGGCCAAGAGACCCAGTACTTC,CARGLSPAGEGQETQYF
TRBV5-6,TRBJ1-2,-,TRBD1,TGTGCCAGCAGCTTTGTCGACAGGGGCGACTATGGCTACACCTTC,CASSFVDRGDYGYTF
TRBV10-2,TRBJ2-1,-,TRBD2,TGCGCCAGCAGCAATAGCGGGGTCAATGAGCAGTTCTTC,CASSNSGVNEQFF
TRBV3-1/TRBV3-2,TRBJ2-7,-,-,TGTGCCAGCAGCAGATCTGTCGGCGAGCAGTACTTC,CASSRSVGEQYF
TRBV28,TRBJ1-5,-,-,TGTGCCGGCAGTTCCGCCTCGGGGCATAGAAGCAATCAGCCCCAGCATTTT,CAGSSASGHRSNQPQHF
TRBV28,TRBJ2-2,-,TRBD1,TGTGCCAGCAGTTTAGGTCTTGGGGTTTGGGACAGACCGAACACCGGGGAGCTGTTTTTT,CASSLGLGVWDRPNTGELFF
TRBV3-1/TRBV3-2,TRBJ2-1,-,-,TGTGCCAGCAGCATCGACAGTTCCTACAATGAGCAGTTCTTC,CASSIDSSYNEQFF
TRBV5-6,TRBJ2-7,-,TRBD1,TGTGCCAGCAGCAGTCCGGACAGGGCCGCGGCCGAGCAGTACTTC,CASSSPDRAAAEQYF
TRBV28,TRBJ1-5,-,-,TGTGCCAGCAGCCCCATGGAGTTACAGGGCTTTCAGCCCCAGCATTTT,CASSPMELQGFQPQHF
TRBV13,TRBJ2-3,-,TRBD2,TGTGCCAGCAGCTTAGGTGGTAGCGGGGGAACGTATACGCAGTATTTT,CASSLGGSGGTYTQYF
TRBV28,TRBJ1-1,-,TRBD1,TGTGCCAGCAGCGGACAGGGGATCGGGAACACTGAAGCTTTCTTT,CASSGQGIGNTEAFF
TRBV28,TRBJ1-4,-,TRBD1,TGTGCCAGCAGTCCTGGGACAGTCCTTAATGAAAAACTGTTTTTT,CASSPGTVLNEKLFF
TRBV19,TRBJ2-6,once,-,TGTGCCAGTAGTGGTACCCTTGGGGCCAACGTCCTGACTTTC,CASSGTLGANVLTF
TRBV7-2,TRBJ1-5,-,-,TGTGCCAGCAGCTTAGCGCTCCGGGCCAATCAGCCCCAGCATTTT,CASSLALRANQPQHF
TRBV9,TRBJ1-2,-,-,TGTGCCAGCAGCGTCGGCCGCCCAGCTAACTATGGCTACACCTTC,CASSVGRPANYGYTF
TRBV5-1,TRBJ2-1,few,-,TGCGCCACCAGCGTCACGGGAAGGGCCGAGGATGAGCAGTTCTTC,CATSVTGRAEDEQFF
TRBV5-6,TRBJ1-4,-,-,TGTGCCAGCAGCTTAGTACAGTCTAATGAAAAACTGTTTTTT,CASSLVQSNEKLFF
TRBV10-2,TRBJ2-3,-,TRBD2,TGCGCCAGCGAAATAGCGGGAGGGAGCACAGATACGCAGTATTTT,CASEIAGGSTDTQYF